The present T cell receptor (beta chain) was sequenced within a study of T cells in Graves' hyperthyroidism and ophthalmopathy. The germline gives CDR1 MNHNS, CDR2 SASEGT. The V end was cut by 5 bases, the J end by 6 bases, with 11 bases between. The CDR3 spans 13 residues. This clonotype was seen a few times. Patients with uncontrolled infections, other autoimmune diseases, pregnancy or lactation were excluded. Amplification yielded TCR beta CDR3 regions, with RNA transcripts as the source. An initial round of RT-PCR targeting the TCR CDR3 relied on the HTBI primer set. TCRdb reprocessed the multiplex PCR reads via MiXCR and lists one record per CDR3 protein. Of hundreds of thousands of distinct CDR3 sequences in the sample, about 15% were seen once.

The sequence derives from a woman aged 18-29 years with Graves' hyperthyroidism. Input material: blood. V and J are TRBV6-1 and TRBJ2-1; the D gene is possibly TRBD1 (6 bases). CDR3 sequence reads: CASSRHRVNEQFF. The CDR3, as DNA: TGTGCCAGCAGTCGCCACAGGGTCAATGAGCAGTTCTTC.